Listed below are T cell receptor beta chains from one sample, sequenced in a study of blood T cell repertoires in COVID-19. The data were produced by immunoSEQ multiplex PCR, yet TCRdb's version contains in-frame clones alone and is incomplete. The sample has about 180,000 clones, roughly 89% seen once. Sample: peripheral blood. The receptors derive from a woman in her 70s with COVID-19, enrolled during active disease. CDR3s include the opening cysteine and the closing phenylalanine or tryptophan. D genes are given only for firm matches. Clone size is given for some rows only: seen once, a few or many times, or a class if the clone is expanded.

DNA: TGTGCCAGCAGTACGACAGGGGCAAGGACCGGGGAGCTGTTTTTT; CDR3: CASSTTGARTGELFF; J: TRBJ2-2; size: -; D: TRBD1; V: TRBV2
DNA: TGTGCCAGCAGCTTCGGAGGGCGGAGCAATCAGCCCCAGCATTTT; CDR3: CASSFGGRSNQPQHF; J: TRBJ1-5; size: -; D: -; V: TRBV7-8
DNA: TGTGCCAGCCCGGGACAGAACACAGATACGCAGTATTTT; CDR3: CASPGQNTDTQYF; J: TRBJ2-3; size: -; D: TRBD1; V: TRBV18
DNA: TGTGCCATCCCCCGGGACAGGGGTTTTCAGCCCCAGCATTTT; CDR3: CAIPRDRGFQPQHF; J: TRBJ1-5; size: -; D: TRBD1; V: TRBV27
DNA: TGTGCCAGCAGTTCCTCCGGGATATCGTACGAGCAGTACTTC; CDR3: CASSSSGISYEQYF; J: TRBJ2-7; size: -; D: -; V: TRBV6-5
DNA: TGTGCCACCAGCGGTTTAGCGGGAGCGCACGAGCAGTACTTC; CDR3: CATSGLAGAHEQYF; J: TRBJ2-7; size: -; D: TRBD2; V: TRBV15
DNA: TGCGCCAGCAGCCCCCGAAACCTCAGGACTCACAGTACAACTAATGAAAAACTGTTTTTT; CDR3: CASSPRNLRTHSTTNEKLFF; J: TRBJ1-4; size: few; D: -; V: TRBV4-1
DNA: TGTGCCAGCAGCTTGGTGGCGGGAGGGTCCTACAATGAGCAGTTCTTC; CDR3: CASSLVAGGSYNEQFF; J: TRBJ2-1; size: few; D: TRBD2; V: TRBV5-5
DNA: TGTGCCAGCACCGAATCCGTAGGGGTCGGGGAGCTGTTTTTT; CDR3: CASTESVGVGELFF; J: TRBJ2-2; size: -; D: -; V: TRBV7-3
DNA: TGTGCCAGTAGTCCTAGGACTAGCGGGAGCGATACGCAGTATTTT; CDR3: CASSPRTSGSDTQYF; J: TRBJ2-3; size: once; D: TRBD2; V: TRBV19
DNA: TGTGCCAGCAGCCAATGGGGGACAGGGGGCTACGAGCAGTACTTC; CDR3: CASSQWGTGGYEQYF; J: TRBJ2-7; size: once; D: TRBD1; V: TRBV3-1/TRBV3-2
DNA: TGCAGCGTTGGAGGCTCCTACGAGCAGTACTTC; CDR3: CSVGGSYEQYF; J: TRBJ2-7; size: few; D: -; V: TRBV29-1
DNA: TGCGCCAGCAGCCAAGATCGGGTACTTAACTATGGCTACACCTTC; CDR3: CASSQDRVLNYGYTF; J: TRBJ1-2; size: -; D: -; V: TRBV4-1
DNA: TGTGCCAGCAGCTCAGGGGTAAACTATGGCTACACCTTC; CDR3: CASSSGVNYGYTF; J: TRBJ1-2; size: -; D: -; V: TRBV7-2
DNA: TGTGCCAGCAGTCGGGACAGGCAAAGCACAGATACGCAGTATTTT; CDR3: CASSRDRQSTDTQYF; J: TRBJ2-3; size: -; D: TRBD1; V: TRBV28
DNA: TGTGCCAGCAGTGAGGGACTAGCCTACGAGCAGTACTTC; CDR3: CASSEGLAYEQYF; J: TRBJ2-7; size: -; D: TRBD2; V: TRBV12-3/TRBV12-4
DNA: TGTGCCTTGTCTTCGGGCTACGAGCAGTACTTC; CDR3: CALSSGYEQYF; J: TRBJ2-7; size: -; D: -; V: TRBV30
DNA: TGTGCCAGCAGCTCTAGCGCAGATACGCAGTATTTT; CDR3: CASSSSADTQYF; J: TRBJ2-3; size: -; D: -; V: TRBV7-3
DNA: TGTGCCTGGAGCCACCAGGGGGAGACCCAGTACTTC; CDR3: CAWSHQGETQYF; J: TRBJ2-5; size: -; D: -; V: TRBV30
DNA: TGTGCCAGCAGCCTGGGGACTAGCGGGAGAGTTGCGGGTACCGGGGAGCTGTTTTTT; CDR3: CASSLGTSGRVAGTGELFF; J: TRBJ2-2; size: -; D: TRBD2; V: TRBV3-1/TRBV3-2
DNA: TGTGCCAGCGGGCGAGGGGGTAATACTCAGCCCCAGCATTTT; CDR3: CASGRGGNTQPQHF; J: TRBJ1-5; size: few; D: -; V: TRBV7-9
DNA: TGTGCCAGCAGTTCCGGACAGTACATTGAAGCTTTCTTT; CDR3: CASSSGQYIEAFF; J: TRBJ1-1; size: once; D: -; V: TRBV28
DNA: TGCGCCAGCAGCCAAGATTTGGCTAGCTCTGGGTACGAGCAGTACTTC; CDR3: CASSQDLASSGYEQYF; J: TRBJ2-7; size: -; D: -; V: TRBV4-3
DNA: TGTGCCAGCAGCCGCGTGTCTTTTGCAGATACGCAGTATTTT; CDR3: CASSRVSFADTQYF; J: TRBJ2-3; size: -; D: -; V: TRBV2
DNA: TGCGCCAGCAGGGGGACAGGGAAGGCTAATGAAAAACTGTTTTTT; CDR3: CASRGTGKANEKLFF; J: TRBJ1-4; size: few; D: TRBD1; V: TRBV5-1
DNA: TGTGCCAGCAACCAGGGGGCTACTGAAGCTTTCTTT; CDR3: CASNQGATEAFF; J: TRBJ1-1; size: -; D: TRBD1; V: TRBV28
DNA: TGTGCCAGCAGCCAGAATAGCGGGAGGGTCTACGAGCAGTACTTC; CDR3: CASSQNSGRVYEQYF; J: TRBJ2-7; size: -; D: TRBD2; V: TRBV4-2
DNA: TGTGCCAGCAGCGAAACAGGGGGCCGGGGTAACACTGAAGCTTTCTTT; CDR3: CASSETGGRGNTEAFF; J: TRBJ1-1; size: once; D: TRBD1; V: TRBV6-1
DNA: TGTGCCAGCAGCTCCCAACTCACGAGGACAGGGGGCCTGTACGGGCAGTACTTC; CDR3: CASSSQLTRTGGLYGQYF; J: TRBJ2-7; size: -; D: TRBD1; V: TRBV7-9
DNA: TGCGCCAGCAGCCAGGGACAGGGAGGGTTCGGCTACACCTTC; CDR3: CASSQGQGGFGYTF; J: TRBJ1-2; size: -; D: TRBD1; V: TRBV5-1
DNA: TGTGCCAGCAGTCCCCGGGGTGGGGCTGGAAACACCATATATTTT; CDR3: CASSPRGGAGNTIYF; J: TRBJ1-3; size: -; D: -; V: TRBV6-5
DNA: TGTGCCAGCTCACCCCAGGGGCAGAGCACTGAAGCTTTCTTT; CDR3: CASSPQGQSTEAFF; J: TRBJ1-1; size: -; D: -; V: TRBV18
DNA: TGTGCCTGGAGTGTACTAGCGGGACGGGCAGATACGCAGTATTTT; CDR3: CAWSVLAGRADTQYF; J: TRBJ2-3; size: -; D: TRBD2; V: TRBV30
DNA: TGCAGTGCTAGTGGTGGGCGTGTATCCTATGGCTACACCTTC; CDR3: CSASGGRVSYGYTF; J: TRBJ1-2; size: few; D: -; V: TRBV20-1
DNA: TGCGCCAGCAGAATGGCGCACAGTAGCACAGATACGCAGTATTTT; CDR3: CASRMAHSSTDTQYF; J: TRBJ2-3; size: -; D: -; V: TRBV5-1
DNA: TGTGCCAGAGGGACAGGTACCTCCTACAATGAGCAGTTCTTC; CDR3: CARGTGTSYNEQFF; J: TRBJ2-1; size: -; D: TRBD1; V: TRBV2
DNA: TGTGCCACCAGTGATGGGTGGACAGGTGAGCCCTTTGGCTACACCTTC; CDR3: CATSDGWTGEPFGYTF; J: TRBJ1-2; size: -; D: TRBD1; V: TRBV24-1
DNA: TGTGCCTGGAGTCCCCTGGGCCCTTTCTTCTATGGCTACACCTTC; CDR3: CAWSPLGPFFYGYTF; J: TRBJ1-2; size: -; D: -; V: TRBV30
DNA: TGTGCCAGCAGTTCCCAGGGGAGGGCATTAGATACGCAGTATTTT; CDR3: CASSSQGRALDTQYF; J: TRBJ2-3; size: -; D: -; V: TRBV28
DNA: TGTGCCAGTACTGATATCAGGGGAAATCAAGAGACCCAGTACTTC; CDR3: CASTDIRGNQETQYF; J: TRBJ2-5; size: -; D: -; V: TRBV19
DNA: TGTGCCAGCAGCTTAGGAGGGACTAGCAGAACCTTCAAAAACATTCAGTACTTC; CDR3: CASSLGGTSRTFKNIQYF; J: TRBJ2-4; size: once; D: TRBD2; V: TRBV11-3
DNA: TGTGCCAGCAGTTACTTGGGGCGGGACACAGATACGCAGTATTTT; CDR3: CASSYLGRDTDTQYF; J: TRBJ2-3; size: -; D: -; V: TRBV6-2/TRBV6-3
DNA: TGTGCCAGCAGTGACGCGGGCGGGGTAGCCAAAAACATTCAGTACTTC; CDR3: CASSDAGGVAKNIQYF; J: TRBJ2-4; size: few; D: -; V: TRBV6-4
DNA: TGCAGCGTGACTACCGGGACTAGCGGCGAGCAGTACTTC; CDR3: CSVTTGTSGEQYF; J: TRBJ2-7; size: -; D: TRBD2; V: TRBV29-1